This T cell receptor (beta chain) was observed in a study of CD8 T cells in Susac syndrome. An amount of RNA that ranged from roughly 0.5 to 1 ug was reverse transcribed with random hexamers. A single record per CDR3 protein comes from TCRdb applying MiXCR to the immunoSEQ multiplex PCR reads. Among 150,000 to 200,000 distinct CDR3 sequences, around 94% were seen once, and the ten largest hold more than 0.12%. The ends were cut back, 4 bases at V and 5 bases at J, with 17 bases in the middle. The V gene's germline CDR1 is SQVTM and CDR2 ANQGSEA. CDR3 size: 15 residues. This clonotype was detected once.

The TCR comes from a human donor in good health. Material for sequencing was CD4+ T cells from PBMCs. The chain recombines TRBV29-1 with TRBJ2-2, with TRBD2 as a possible D gene (7 bases). The CDR3 DNA is TGCAGCGTTGTTCCCCGGGGGGCCCGAACCGGGGAGCTGTTTTTT. Its protein is CSVVPRGARTGELFF.